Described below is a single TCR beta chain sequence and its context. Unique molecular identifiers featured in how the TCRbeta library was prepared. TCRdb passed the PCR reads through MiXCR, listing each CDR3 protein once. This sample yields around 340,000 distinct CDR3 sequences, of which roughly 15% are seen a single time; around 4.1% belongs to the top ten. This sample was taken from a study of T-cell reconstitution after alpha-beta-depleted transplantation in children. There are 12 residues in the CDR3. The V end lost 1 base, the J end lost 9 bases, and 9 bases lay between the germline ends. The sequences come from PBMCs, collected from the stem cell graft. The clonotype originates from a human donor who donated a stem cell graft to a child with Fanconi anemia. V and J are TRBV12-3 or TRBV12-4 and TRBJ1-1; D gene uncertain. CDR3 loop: CASSLVGKKAFF. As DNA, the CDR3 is TGTGCCAGCAGTTTAGTGGGAAAGAAAGCTTTCTTT.